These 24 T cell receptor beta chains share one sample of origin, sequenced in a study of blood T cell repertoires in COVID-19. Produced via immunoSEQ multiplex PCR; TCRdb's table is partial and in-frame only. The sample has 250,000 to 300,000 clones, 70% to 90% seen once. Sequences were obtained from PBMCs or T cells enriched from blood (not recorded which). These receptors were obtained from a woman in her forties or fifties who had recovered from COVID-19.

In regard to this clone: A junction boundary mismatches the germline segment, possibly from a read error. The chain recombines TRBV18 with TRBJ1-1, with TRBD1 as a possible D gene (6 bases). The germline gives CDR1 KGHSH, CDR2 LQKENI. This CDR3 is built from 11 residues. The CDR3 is CASSPGTNKIF. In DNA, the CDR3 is TGTGCCAGCTCACCCGGGACAAACAAGATCTTT. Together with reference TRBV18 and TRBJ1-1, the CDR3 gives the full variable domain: NAGVMQNPRHLVRRRGQEARLRCSPMKGHSHVYWYRQLPEEGLKFMVYLQKENIIDESGMPKERFSAEFPKEGPSILRIQQVVRGDSAAYFCASSPGTNKIFGQGTRLTVV.

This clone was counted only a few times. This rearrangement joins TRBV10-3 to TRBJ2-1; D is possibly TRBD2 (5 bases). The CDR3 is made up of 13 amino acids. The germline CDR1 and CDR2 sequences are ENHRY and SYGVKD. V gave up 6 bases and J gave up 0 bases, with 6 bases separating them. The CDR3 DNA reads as TGTGCCATCAGAACTAGCTCCTACAATGAGCAGTTCTTC. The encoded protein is CAIRTSSYNEQFF.

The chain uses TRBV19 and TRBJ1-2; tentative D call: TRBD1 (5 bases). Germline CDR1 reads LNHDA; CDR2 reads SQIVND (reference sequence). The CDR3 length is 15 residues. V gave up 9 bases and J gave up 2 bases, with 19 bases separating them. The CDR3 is CASKQQENLNYGYTF. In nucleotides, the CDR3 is TGTGCCAGCAAACAACAGGAGAACCTCAACTATGGCTACACCTTC.

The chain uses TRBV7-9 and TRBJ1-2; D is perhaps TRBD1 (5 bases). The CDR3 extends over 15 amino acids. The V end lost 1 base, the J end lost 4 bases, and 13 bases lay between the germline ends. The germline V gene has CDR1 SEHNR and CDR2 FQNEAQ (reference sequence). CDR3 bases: TGTGCCAGCAGCTTAGGGGCGACAGATCTCTATGGCTACACCTTC. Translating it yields CASSLGATDLYGYTF.

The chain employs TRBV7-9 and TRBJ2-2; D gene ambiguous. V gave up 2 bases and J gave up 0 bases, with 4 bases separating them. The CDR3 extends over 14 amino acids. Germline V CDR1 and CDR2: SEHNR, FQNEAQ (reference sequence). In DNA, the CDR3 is TGTGCCAGCAGCTTAAGCTCGAACACCGGGGAGCTGTTTTTT. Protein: CASSLSSNTGELFF.

CDR3 nucleotide sequence: TGTGCCAGCAGTTTATGGCGGGATTCCCCCTACGAGCAGTACTTC. It codes for CASSLWRDSPYEQYF. The rearrangement uses TRBV28 and TRBJ2-7; D might be TRBD2 (6 bases). Trimming removed 0 bases from V and 2 bases from J, with 11 bases in between. The length of the CDR3 is 15 residues. Germline V gene data show CDR1 as MDHEN and CDR2 as SYDVKM.

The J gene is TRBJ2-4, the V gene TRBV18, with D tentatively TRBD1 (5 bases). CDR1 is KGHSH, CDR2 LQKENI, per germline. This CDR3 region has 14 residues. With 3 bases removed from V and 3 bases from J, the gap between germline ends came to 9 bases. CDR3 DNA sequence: TGTGCCAGCTCACCCGGACAACGCAAAAACATTCAGTACTTC. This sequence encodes CASSPGQRKNIQYF.

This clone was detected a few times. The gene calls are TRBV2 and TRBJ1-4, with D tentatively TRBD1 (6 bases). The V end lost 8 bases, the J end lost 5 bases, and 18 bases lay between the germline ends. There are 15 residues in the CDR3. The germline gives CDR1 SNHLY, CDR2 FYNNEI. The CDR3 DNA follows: TGTGCCAGCTCCGAAGAGGGGACAAGGAATGAAAAACTGTTTTTT. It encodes CASSEEGTRNEKLFF. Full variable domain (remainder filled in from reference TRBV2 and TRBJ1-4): EPEVTQTPSHQVTQMGQEVILRCVPISNHLYFYWYRQILGQKVEFLVSFYNNEISEKSEIFDDQFSVERPDGSNFTLKIRSTKLEDSAMYFCASSEEGTRNEKLFFGSGTQLSVL.

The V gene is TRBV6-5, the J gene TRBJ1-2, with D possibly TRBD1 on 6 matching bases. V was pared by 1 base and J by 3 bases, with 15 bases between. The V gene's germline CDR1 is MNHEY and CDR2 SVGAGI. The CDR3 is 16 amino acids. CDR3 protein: CASSYYGQRGDYGYTF. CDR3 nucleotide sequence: TGTGCCAGCAGTTACTATGGACAGCGGGGAGACTATGGCTACACCTTC.

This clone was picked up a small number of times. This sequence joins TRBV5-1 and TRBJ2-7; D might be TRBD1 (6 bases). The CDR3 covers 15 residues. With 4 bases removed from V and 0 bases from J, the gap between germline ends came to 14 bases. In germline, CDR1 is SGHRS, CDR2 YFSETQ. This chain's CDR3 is CASSATGLRSYEQYF. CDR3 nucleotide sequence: TGCGCCAGCAGCGCCACAGGGCTGCGCTCCTACGAGCAGTACTTC.

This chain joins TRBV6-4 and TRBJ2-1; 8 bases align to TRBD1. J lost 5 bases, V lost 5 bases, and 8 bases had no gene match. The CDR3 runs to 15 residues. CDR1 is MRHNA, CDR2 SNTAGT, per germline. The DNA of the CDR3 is TGTGCCAGCAGTCCGGACAGGGCGGGAAACAATGAGCAGTTCTTC. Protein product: CASSPDRAGNNEQFF.

The DNA for the CDR3 is TGTGCCAGCAGTTACTCGAGGGGGCCCCTCTCCTACGAGCAGTACTTC. Amino acid sequence: CASSYSRGPLSYEQYF. The chain employs TRBV6-5 and TRBJ2-7; 7 bases are a match to TRBD1. The V gene's germline CDR1 is MNHEY and CDR2 SVGAGI. V gave up 0 bases and J gave up 0 bases; unmatched junction bases: 5. There are 16 residues in the CDR3.

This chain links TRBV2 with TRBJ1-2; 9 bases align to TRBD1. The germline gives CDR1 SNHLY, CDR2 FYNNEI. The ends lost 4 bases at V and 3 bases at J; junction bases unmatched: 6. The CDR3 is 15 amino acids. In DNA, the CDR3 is TGTGCCAGCAGTGGGCCGACAGGGGGTTACTATGGCTACACCTTC. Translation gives CASSGPTGGYYGYTF.

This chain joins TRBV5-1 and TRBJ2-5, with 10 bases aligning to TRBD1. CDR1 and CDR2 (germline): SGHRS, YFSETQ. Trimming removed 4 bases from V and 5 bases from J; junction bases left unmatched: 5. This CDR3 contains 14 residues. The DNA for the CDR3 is TGCGCCAGCAGCAGGACAGGGGGTATGGAGACCCAGTACTTC. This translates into CASSRTGGMETQYF.

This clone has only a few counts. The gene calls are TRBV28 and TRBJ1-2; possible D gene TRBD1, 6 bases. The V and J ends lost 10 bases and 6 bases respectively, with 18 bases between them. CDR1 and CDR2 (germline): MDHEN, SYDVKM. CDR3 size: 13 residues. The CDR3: CATTVPAGDGYTF. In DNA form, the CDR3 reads TGTGCCACCACCGTACCTGCAGGGGATGGCTACACCTTC.

The CDR3 region has the DNA TGTGCCAGCAGCTTAATGCCGGGTAGCAATCAGCCCCAGCATTTT. Translating gives CASSLMPGSNQPQHF. The chain joins TRBV7-3 to TRBJ1-5; no clear D. V was trimmed by 1 base and J by 0 bases, leaving 7 bases between them. CDR1 and CDR2 from the germline V gene are SGHTA and FQGTGA. CDR3 length equals 15 residues.

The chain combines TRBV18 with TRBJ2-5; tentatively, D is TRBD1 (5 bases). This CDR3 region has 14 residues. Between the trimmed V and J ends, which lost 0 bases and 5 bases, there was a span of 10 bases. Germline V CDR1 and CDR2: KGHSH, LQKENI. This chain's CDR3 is CASSPPSRAETQYF. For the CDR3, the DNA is TGTGCCAGCTCACCACCCTCCAGGGCTGAGACCCAGTACTTC.

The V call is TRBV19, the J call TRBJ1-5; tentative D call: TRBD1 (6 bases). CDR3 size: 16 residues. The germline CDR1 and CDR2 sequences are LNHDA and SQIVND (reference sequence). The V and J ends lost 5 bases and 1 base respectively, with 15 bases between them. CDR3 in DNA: TGTGCCAGTAGTTTTCGGGGGGCCCGGAGCAATCAGCCCCAGCATTTT. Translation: CASSFRGARSNQPQHF.

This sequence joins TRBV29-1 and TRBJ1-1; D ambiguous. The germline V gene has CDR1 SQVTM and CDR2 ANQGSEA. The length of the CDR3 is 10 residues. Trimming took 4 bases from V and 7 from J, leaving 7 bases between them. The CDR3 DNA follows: TGCAGCGTTGTTCGAGGTGAAGCTTTCTTT. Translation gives CSVVRGEAFF.

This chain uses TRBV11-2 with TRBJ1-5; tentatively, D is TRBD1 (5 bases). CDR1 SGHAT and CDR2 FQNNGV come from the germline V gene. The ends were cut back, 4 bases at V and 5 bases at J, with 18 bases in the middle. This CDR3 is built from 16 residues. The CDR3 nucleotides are TGTGCCAGCAGCTCGGGACCGGGAGGTAGGGATCAGCCCCAGCATTTT. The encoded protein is CASSSGPGGRDQPQHF.

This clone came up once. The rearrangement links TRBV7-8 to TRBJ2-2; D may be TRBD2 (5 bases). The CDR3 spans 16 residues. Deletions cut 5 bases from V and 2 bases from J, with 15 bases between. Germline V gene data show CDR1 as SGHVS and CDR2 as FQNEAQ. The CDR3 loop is CASSPGSGANTGELFF. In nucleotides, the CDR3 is TGTGCCAGCAGCCCGGGGAGCGGAGCTAACACCGGGGAGCTGTTTTTT.

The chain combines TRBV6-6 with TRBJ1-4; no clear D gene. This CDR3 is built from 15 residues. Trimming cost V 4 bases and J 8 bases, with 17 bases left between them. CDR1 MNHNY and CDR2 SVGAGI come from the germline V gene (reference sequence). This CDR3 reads CASSLPGVEGEKLFF. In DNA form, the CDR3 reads TGTGCCAGCAGTTTACCCGGGGTGGAGGGAGAAAAACTGTTTTTT.

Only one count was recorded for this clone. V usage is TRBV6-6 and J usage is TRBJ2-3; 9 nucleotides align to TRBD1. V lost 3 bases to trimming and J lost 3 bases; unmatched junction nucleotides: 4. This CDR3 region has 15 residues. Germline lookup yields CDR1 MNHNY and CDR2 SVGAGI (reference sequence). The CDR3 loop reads CASSYGDRGTDTQYF. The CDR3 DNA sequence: TGTGCCAGCAGTTATGGAGACAGGGGGACAGATACGCAGTATTTT.

CDR3 region: CASSYNSFTEAFF. The CDR3 coding sequence is TGTGCCAGCAGTTACAACTCATTTACTGAAGCTTTCTTT. The V and J genes are TRBV6-5 and TRBJ1-1; unclear D gene. V gave up 2 bases and J gave up 5 bases, with 9 bases separating them. The CDR3 consists of 13 residues. Germline V gene sequence: CDR1 MNHEY, CDR2 SVGAGI.